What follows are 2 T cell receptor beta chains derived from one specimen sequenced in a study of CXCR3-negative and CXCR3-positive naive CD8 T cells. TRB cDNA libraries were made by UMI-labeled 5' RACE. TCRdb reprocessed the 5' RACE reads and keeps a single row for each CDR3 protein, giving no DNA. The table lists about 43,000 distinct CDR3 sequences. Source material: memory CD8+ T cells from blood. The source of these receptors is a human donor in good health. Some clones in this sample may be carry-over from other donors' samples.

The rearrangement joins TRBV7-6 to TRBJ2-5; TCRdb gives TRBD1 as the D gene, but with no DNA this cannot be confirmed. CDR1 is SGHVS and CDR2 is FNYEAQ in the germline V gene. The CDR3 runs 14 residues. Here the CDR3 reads CASRSWDLSETQYF.

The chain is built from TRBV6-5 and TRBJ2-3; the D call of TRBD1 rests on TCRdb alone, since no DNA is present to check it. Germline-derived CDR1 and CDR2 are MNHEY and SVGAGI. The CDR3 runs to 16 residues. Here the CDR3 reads CASSDSTDRATDTQYF.